Listed here are 31 T cell receptor beta chains from one sample, sequenced in a study of cytomegalovirus exposure and HLA in healthy donors. 60 Vbeta and 13 Jbeta primers were used in PCR. Only in-frame clones appear in the TCRdb table, and some are missing; sequencing was by immunoSEQ multiplex PCR. This table has about 160,000 clones, around 81% appearing once. Sequenced material: PBMCs. Every receptor here comes from a woman aged 50 to 60 in good health and CMV-seronegative.

A remark on this clone: The junction and the germline gene differ at one end; a read error may be behind it. The V and J genes are TRBV4-2 and TRBJ2-7, with TRBD2 identical over 14 bases. Germline V lookup: CDR1 LGHNA, CDR2 YNFKEQ. The CDR3 runs 17 residues. The CDR3 loop is CASSQVGTSGSNYEHYF. The CDR3 nucleotides are TGTGCCAGCAGCCAAGTCGGGACTAGCGGGAGTAACTACGAGCATTACTTC.

The chain recombines TRBV6-5 with TRBJ2-2; D perhaps matches TRBD2 (6 bases). Germline V gene data show CDR1 as MNHEY and CDR2 as SVGAGI. This CDR3 has 15 residues. The germline V and J ends were trimmed by 6 bases and 6 bases, with 17 bases remaining between them. The CDR3 DNA follows: TGTGCCAGCAGAAAAGACGGAGGGTATCCCGGGGAGCTGTTTTTT. Its translation: CASRKDGGYPGELFF.

The J gene is TRBJ1-4, the V gene TRBV30; D might be TRBD1 (5 bases). This CDR3 spans 14 amino acids. V was cut by 5 bases and J by 3 bases, with 13 bases left in between. Germline V gene sequence: CDR1 GTSNPN, CDR2 SVGIG (reference sequence). The CDR3 protein is CAWASGLSNEKLFF. CDR3 DNA sequence: TGTGCCTGGGCTTCAGGGTTATCTAATGAAAAACTGTTTTTT.

The rearrangement links TRBV7-2 to TRBJ2-1; D call uncertain. Trimming removed 0 bases at V and 9 bases at J, with 9 bases between. The V gene's germline CDR1 is SGHTA and CDR2 FQGNSA. This CDR3 region has 13 residues. Written as DNA, the CDR3 is TGTGCCAGCAGCTTAGCGGTAGTCCCTGAGCAGTTCTTC. It yields the protein CASSLAVVPEQFF. The full variable domain, rest sourced from reference TRBV7-2 and TRBJ2-1, is GAGVSQSPSNKVTEKGKDVELRCDPISGHTALYWYRQSLGQGLEFLIYFQGNSAPDKSGLPSDRFSAERTGGSVSTLTIQRTQQEDSAVYLCASSLAVVPEQFFGPGTRLTVL.

This clone was counted a single time. The V call is TRBV9, the J call TRBJ2-3, with D perhaps TRBD2 (6 bases). The V gene lost 4 bases and the J gene lost 2 bases, with 8 bases spanning the gap. Germline CDR1 is SGDLS and CDR2 is YYNGEE. This CDR3 is built from 13 residues. The DNA of the CDR3 is TGTGCCAGCAGCCGGGGGAACACAGATACGCAGTATTTT. This encodes CASSRGNTDTQYF.

The CDR3 sequence is CSEGDVYEQYF. CDR3 DNA: TGCAGTGAGGGGGACGTCTACGAGCAGTACTTC. The chain carries TRBV20-1 and TRBJ2-7, with D perhaps matching TRBD1 (6 bases). The CDR3 sequence is 11 residues long. Per germline, CDR1 DFQATT and CDR2 SNEGSKA (reference sequence). The V and J ends lost 7 bases and 3 bases respectively, with 10 bases between them.

This clone is a singleton in its sample. The rearrangement joins TRBV6-5 to TRBJ1-2; the D gene is possibly TRBD1 (5 bases). The CDR3 covers 13 residues. CDR1 MNHEY and CDR2 SVGAGI come from the germline V gene. The V gene lost 5 bases and the J gene lost 2 bases, with 9 bases spanning the gap. The CDR3 region has the DNA TGTGCCAGCAGTATGGACAACAACTATGGCTACACCTTC. Translating gives CASSMDNNYGYTF.

The chain joins TRBV7-2 to TRBJ1-2; perhaps TRBD1 as D (5 bases). The V end lost 2 bases, the J end lost 7 bases, and 23 bases lay between the germline ends. The CDR3 is made up of 17 amino acids. Germline V gene sequence: CDR1 SGHTA, CDR2 FQGNSA. The CDR3 here is CASSLNPGGDGTGGYTF. CDR3 DNA: TGTGCCAGCAGCTTAAACCCCGGGGGTGACGGGACGGGTGGCTACACCTTC.

The chain couples TRBV27 to TRBJ1-5; TRBD1 matches at 12 bases. Germline CDR1 reads MNHEY; CDR2 reads SMNVEV (reference sequence). Trimming took 5 bases from V and 3 from J; bases not matched to a gene: 5. The CDR3 covers 16 residues. The CDR3 region is CASSLGQGASNQPQHF. The CDR3 DNA follows: TGTGCCAGCAGTCTGGGACAGGGGGCCTCCAATCAGCCCCAGCATTTT.

The gene calls are TRBV4-1 and TRBJ1-1, with a tentative D call TRBD1 (5 bases). Trimming stripped 4 bases from V and 2 bases from J, with 14 bases between. Germline V gene lookup returns CDR1 MGHRA and CDR2 YSYEKL. The CDR3 length is 15 residues. CDR3 DNA sequence: TGCGCCAGCAGCCCCCTGACAGCCCAAAACACTGAAGCTTTCTTT. It translates to CASSPLTAQNTEAFF.

The J gene is TRBJ2-5, the V gene TRBV5-1; D remains unclear. The CDR3 extends over 12 amino acids. Trimming stripped 4 bases from V and 0 bases from J, with 4 bases between. Germline values: CDR1 SGHRS, CDR2 YFSETQ. The CDR3 protein is CASSQYQETQYF. The CDR3 DNA reads TGCGCCAGCAGCCAATACCAAGAGACCCAGTACTTC.

This chain uses TRBV18 with TRBJ1-2; TRBD1 agrees at 8 bases. V shed 3 bases and J 0 bases; nucleotides not matched to a gene: 6. There are 16 residues in the CDR3. Germline V gene data show CDR1 as KGHSH and CDR2 as LQKENI. The CDR3 DNA sequence: TGTGCCAGCTCACCCTGGACAGGGCAAGCTAACTATGGCTACACCTTC. Amino acids: CASSPWTGQANYGYTF.

This sequence joins TRBV6-6 and TRBJ1-4; TRBD1 agrees at 8 bases. This CDR3 spans 14 amino acids. Germline V CDR1 and CDR2: MNHNY, SVGAGI (reference sequence). Trimming at V came to 7 bases and at J to 7 bases, leaving 8 bases not matched to a gene. CDR3 in amino acids: CASTPTGDGEKLFF. CDR3 sequence (DNA): TGTGCCAGCACCCCGACAGGGGATGGTGAAAAACTGTTTTTT.

This chain uses TRBV19 with TRBJ1-1, with TRBD1 identical over 8 bases. The V segment lost 5 bases and the J segment 5 bases; nucleotides outside the gene matches: 10. The CDR3 consists of 15 residues. From germline, CDR1 is LNHDA and CDR2 SQIVND (reference sequence). CDR3 bases: TGTGCCAGTAGTTTCGGGGCCCAGGGGGCAACTGAAGCTTTCTTT. It encodes CASSFGAQGATEAFF.

The rearrangement joins TRBV28 to TRBJ2-7; 12 bases map to TRBD1. The trim removed 6 bases at V and 4 bases at J, leaving 7 bases unmatched. Germline CDR1 and CDR2: MDHEN and SYDVKM. The CDR3 length is 15 residues. CDR3 bases: TGTGCCAGCAGAGGGACAGGGGGCAATCTTTACGAGCAGTACTTC. Its translation: CASRGTGGNLYEQYF.

This clone has more than one count but fewer than ten. The chain carries TRBV19 and TRBJ1-1, with 9 bases identical to TRBD1. V lost 6 bases, J lost 4 bases, and 6 bases stayed unmatched. There are 14 residues in the CDR3. Germline V gene data show CDR1 as LNHDA and CDR2 as SQIVND (reference sequence). The CDR3 is CASRNTGGITEAFF. The CDR3 coding sequence is TGTGCCAGTAGGAATACAGGGGGCATCACTGAAGCTTTCTTT.

The chain employs TRBV19 and TRBJ2-7; 7 bases fit TRBD1. This CDR3 contains 15 residues. Germline CDR1 LNHDA, CDR2 SQIVND (reference sequence). V was pared by 3 bases and J by 0 bases, with 5 bases of the junction left unmatched. The CDR3 DNA reads TGTGCCAGTAGTATGAGACAGGGCGGCTCCTACGAGCAGTACTTC. It encodes CASSMRQGGSYEQYF.

The genes are TRBV6-1 and TRBJ1-5; D possibly corresponds to TRBD1 (5 bases). There are 15 residues in the CDR3. Trimming pared 5 bases from V and 7 bases from J, leaving 18 bases between. CDR1 is MNHNS and CDR2 is SASEGT in the germline V gene. The CDR3 region has the DNA TGTGCCAGCAGTCCCCTCGGAGGGGTTGGGCAGCCCCAGCATTTT. It is translated as CASSPLGGVGQPQHF.

This clone was counted once. The rearrangement uses TRBV7-8 and TRBJ2-1; TRBD2 might be the D (5 bases). With 6 bases removed from V and 2 bases from J, the gap between germline ends came to 11 bases. CDR1 is SGHVS and CDR2 is FQNEAQ in the germline V gene. The CDR3 is made up of 14 amino acids. The CDR3 DNA is TGTGCCAGCAGGTCCCCCGGGACCTACAATGAGCAGTTCTTC. It codes for CASRSPGTYNEQFF.

The V and J genes are TRBV7-7 and TRBJ2-3, with D perhaps matching TRBD1 (6 bases). The CDR3 spans 16 residues. Germline V gene sequence: CDR1 SSHAT, CDR2 FNYEAQ (reference sequence). The germline V and J ends were trimmed by 5 bases and 2 bases, with 17 bases remaining between them. CDR3 protein: CASSPGANSFTDTQYF. For the CDR3, the DNA is TGTGCCAGCAGCCCAGGGGCCAACAGCTTCACAGATACGCAGTATTTT.

This chain links TRBV7-2 with TRBJ1-5; TRBD1 agrees at 9 bases. The CDR3 loop spans 14 amino acids. Unmatched junction bases numbered 6, after V lost 5 bases and J lost 7 bases. In germline, CDR1 is SGHTA, CDR2 FQGNSA. This CDR3 is CASSAGQGGQPQHF. In DNA form, the CDR3 reads TGTGCCAGCAGCGCGGGACAGGGCGGGCAGCCCCAGCATTTT. Full variable domain (outside the CDR3, taken from reference TRBV7-2 and TRBJ1-5): GAGVSQSPSNKVTEKGKDVELRCDPISGHTALYWYRQSLGQGLEFLIYFQGNSAPDKSGLPSDRFSAERTGGSVSTLTIQRTQQEDSAVYLCASSAGQGGQPQHFGDGTRLSIL.

This sequence joins TRBV5-1 and TRBJ1-5; 7 positions agree with TRBD1. Germline CDR1 SGHRS, CDR2 YFSETQ. V lost 5 bases, J lost 0 bases, and 5 bases stayed unmatched. The CDR3 has 15 residues. The CDR3 protein is CASRPTGNSNQPQHF. The CDR3 DNA follows: TGCGCCAGCAGGCCGACAGGGAATAGCAATCAGCCCCAGCATTTT.

The chain employs TRBV15 and TRBJ2-2; D not certain. The CDR3 has 13 residues. Trimming removed 1 base from V and 5 bases from J, with 5 bases in between. Germline loops: CDR1 LNHNV, CDR2 YYDKDF (reference sequence). The CDR3 coding sequence is TGTGCCACCAGCAGAGCCAGAACCGGGGAGCTGTTTTTT. It yields the protein CATSRARTGELFF.

This clone was observed a handful of times. The V call is TRBV6-5, the J call TRBJ2-5; a weak D match, TRBD2 (6 bases). Trimming pared 5 bases from V and 0 bases from J, leaving 13 bases between. Germline V gene sequence: CDR1 MNHEY, CDR2 SVGAGI. The CDR3 totals 15 residues. The CDR3 sequence: CASSPARTNQETQYF. The CDR3 DNA follows: TGTGCCAGCAGTCCCGCCCGGACTAACCAAGAGACCCAGTACTTC.

The J gene is TRBJ1-6, the V gene TRBV6-5, with no clear D. Trimming left V 3 bases short and J 10 bases short, with 16 bases between. Germline loops: CDR1 MNHEY, CDR2 SVGAGI. This CDR3 region has 15 residues. CDR3 DNA sequence: TGTGCCAGCAGTTATAGGAGGGATGGTACATCACCCCTCCACTTT. This codes for CASSYRRDGTSPLHF.

This clone was observed at least ten times. The V gene is TRBV12-1, the J gene TRBJ2-2; TRBD2 is the table's D call and was not checked against the DNA. TRBV12-1 is tagged as a pseudogene. The CDR3 extends over 13 amino acids. CDR3 protein: CASSHGGTGELFF. The CDR3 nucleotides are TGTGCCAGCAGCCACGGGGGGACCGGGGAGCTGTTTTTT.

The rearrangement uses TRBV7-2 and TRBJ1-2; 7 bases match TRBD1. The CDR3 runs to 15 residues. J was trimmed by 7 bases and V by 5 bases; bases with no gene match: 13. Germline CDR1 and CDR2: SGHTA and FQGNSA. The CDR3 loop reads CASSPRGDRKVGYTF. CDR3 sequence (DNA): TGTGCCAGCAGCCCGCGTGGGGACAGAAAAGTTGGCTACACCTTC.

The chain carries TRBV2 and TRBJ1-1; D is uncertain. Per germline, CDR1 SNHLY and CDR2 FYNNEI. The CDR3 contains 14 residues. The V end was cut by 7 bases, the J end by 4 bases, with 16 bases between. The CDR3 is CASIPDLGSTEAFF. In DNA, the CDR3 is TGTGCCAGCATCCCGGACCTTGGGAGCACTGAAGCTTTCTTT.

The rearrangement uses TRBV7-2 and TRBJ1-2, with 12 bases identical to TRBD1. From germline, CDR1 is SGHTA and CDR2 FQGNSA. V was pared by 5 bases and J by 6 bases, with 7 bases of the junction left unmatched. The CDR3 consists of 15 residues. This CDR3 is CASSPGQGAYNGYTF. CDR3 in DNA: TGTGCCAGCAGCCCGGGACAGGGGGCTTACAATGGCTACACCTTC.

The chain combines TRBV11-2 with TRBJ2-7; TRBD1 matches 12 bases. The CDR3 sequence is 17 residues long. The germline CDR1 and CDR2 sequences are SGHAT and FQNNGV. V gave up 2 bases and J gave up 7 bases; unmatched junction bases: 12. The CDR3, as DNA: TGTGCCAGCAGCTTAACAACCGGGACAGGGGGCTGGAGGGAGCAGTACTTC. Translation gives CASSLTTGTGGWREQYF.

The V gene is TRBV11-2, the J gene TRBJ2-5; D is possibly TRBD2 (5 bases). The CDR3 runs 15 residues. Trimming left V 0 bases short and J 5 bases short, with 13 bases between. Germline V gives CDR1 SGHAT, CDR2 FQNNGV. CDR3 bases: TGTGCCAGCAGCTTAGATGTACTAGTAGCTGAGACCCAGTACTTC. Its translation: CASSLDVLVAETQYF.